These T cell receptor beta chains were read from a single sample in a study of blood T cell repertoires in COVID-19. TCRdb keeps only in-frame clones here, not all; method: immunoSEQ multiplex PCR. This sample has just under 60,000 clones, with around nine tenths found just once. The sample consisted of peripheral blood. Receptors were obtained from a man aged 55-75 years with acute or convalescent COVID-19. Both conserved end residues are part of each CDR3. A D gene is named only where the DNA matches it firmly. Expanded clones get a size class; other rows say once, few or many, or leave the size out.

>TRBV7-2|TRBD1|TRBJ2-7|-
TGTGCCAGCAGCTTGTATCAGGGGGCGACCTACGAGCAGTACTTC
CASSLYQGATYEQYF
>TRBV18|-|TRBJ2-7|-
TGTGCCAGCTCACCACATCAGGACATCTCCTACGAGCAGTACTTC
CASSPHQDISYEQYF
>TRBV18|-|TRBJ1-6|-
TGTGCCAGCTCACCCGACACGAATAATTCACCCCTCCACTTT
CASSPDTNNSPLHF
>TRBV19|-|TRBJ2-3|-
TGTGCCAGTAGTAGAGGTCAGGGGATGGATACGCAGTATTTT
CASSRGQGMDTQYF
>TRBV24-1|-|TRBJ2-2|-
TGTGCCACCAGAGGACACGGCAGCACCGGGGAGCTGTTTTTT
CATRGHGSTGELFF
>TRBV7-9|TRBD2|TRBJ2-7|-
TGTGCCAGCGGAGCGGGAGGGCCCTACGAGCAGTACTTC
CASGAGGPYEQYF
>TRBV5-4|TRBD2|TRBJ2-7|-
TGTGCCAGCAGTCCCAACCTGCCGGGACTAGCAACCTACGAGCAGTACTTC
CASSPNLPGLATYEQYF
>TRBV12-3/TRBV12-4|-|TRBJ1-1|-
TGTGCCAGCAAAACATCGAACACTGAAGCTTTCTTT
CASKTSNTEAFF
>TRBV3-1/TRBV3-2|TRBD1|TRBJ1-1|-
TGTGCCAGCAGCCGGACAGGGTCAAACACTGAAGCTTTCTTT
CASSRTGSNTEAFF
>TRBV6-5|-|TRBJ2-3|-
TGTGCCAGCAGGAGGATGGATGGGGGGTCGGATACGCAGTATTTT
CASRRMDGGSDTQYF
>TRBV4-1|TRBD1|TRBJ2-3|-
TGCGCCAGCAGCCAGACGGACAGGCCCAGCACAGATACGCAGTATTTT
CASSQTDRPSTDTQYF
>TRBV7-8|-|TRBJ2-6|few
TGTGCCAGCAGGCCCACGAGGAGCTCTGGGGCCAACGTCCTGACTTTC
CASRPTRSSGANVLTF
>TRBV29-1|TRBD1|TRBJ2-7|-
TGCAGCGTTGAACAGGGGGAACCCTACGAGCAGTACTTC
CSVEQGEPYEQYF
>TRBV18|TRBD1|TRBJ2-6|once
TGTGCCAGCTCACCGGGGACAGGGGCCCGCTCTGGGGCCAACGTCCTGACTTTC
CASSPGTGARSGANVLTF
>TRBV10-3|TRBD2|TRBJ2-5|once
TGTGCCATCAGAGCGGGGTTGGGGGAGACCCAGTACTTC
CAIRAGLGETQYF
>TRBV18|-|TRBJ2-7|few
TGTGCCAGCTCACCACAGAGCTCCTACGAGCAGTACTTC
CASSPQSSYEQYF
>TRBV5-1|TRBD1|TRBJ2-2|-
TGCGCCAGCAGCGCAAGGACAGGGGGCGCTTCCCTGGCCGGGGAGCTGTTTTTT
CASSARTGGASLAGELFF
>TRBV7-7|TRBD1|TRBJ1-4|-
TGTGCCACCGGCACTGGGACAGATAATGAAAAACTGTTTTTT
CATGTGTDNEKLFF
>TRBV27|-|TRBJ1-5|-
TGTGCCAGCAGTTTAAATTGGAGGCAGCCCCAGCATTTT
CASSLNWRQPQHF
>TRBV7-3|-|TRBJ2-2|-
TGTGCCAGCAGCTTAACCGGGACACGAAACACCGGGGAGCTGTTTTTT
CASSLTGTRNTGELFF
>TRBV5-1|-|TRBJ1-6|-
TGCGCCAGCAGCTTGGTATCAGGGGCTAATTCACCCCTCCACTTT
CASSLVSGANSPLHF
>TRBV7-9|-|TRBJ1-1|few
TGTGCCAGCAGCTTCCCAGGGTTTCTTGGGGCTTTCTTT
CASSFPGFLGAFF